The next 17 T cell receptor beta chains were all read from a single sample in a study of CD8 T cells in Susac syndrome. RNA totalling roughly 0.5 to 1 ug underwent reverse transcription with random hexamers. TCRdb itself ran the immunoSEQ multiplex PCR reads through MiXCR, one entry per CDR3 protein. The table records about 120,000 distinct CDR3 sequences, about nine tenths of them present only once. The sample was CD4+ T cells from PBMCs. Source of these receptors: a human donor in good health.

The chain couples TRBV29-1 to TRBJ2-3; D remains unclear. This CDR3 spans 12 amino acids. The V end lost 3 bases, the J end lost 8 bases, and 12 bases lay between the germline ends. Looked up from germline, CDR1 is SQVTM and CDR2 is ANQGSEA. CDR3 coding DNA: TGCAGCGTTGATTCCCAACTCTTTACGCAGTATTTT. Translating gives CSVDSQLFTQYF.

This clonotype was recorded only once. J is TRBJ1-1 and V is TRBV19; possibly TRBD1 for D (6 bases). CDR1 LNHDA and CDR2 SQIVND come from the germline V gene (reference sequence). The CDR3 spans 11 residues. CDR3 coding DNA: TGTGCAGGGGGAACGGGCACTGAAGCTTTCTTT. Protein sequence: CAGGTGTEAFF.

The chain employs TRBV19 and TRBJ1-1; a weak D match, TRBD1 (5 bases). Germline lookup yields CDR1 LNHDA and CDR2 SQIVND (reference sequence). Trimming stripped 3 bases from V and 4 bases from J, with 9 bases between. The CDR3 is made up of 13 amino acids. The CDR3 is CASSMGVITEAFF. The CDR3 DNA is TGTGCCAGTAGTATGGGGGTTATCACTGAAGCTTTCTTT.

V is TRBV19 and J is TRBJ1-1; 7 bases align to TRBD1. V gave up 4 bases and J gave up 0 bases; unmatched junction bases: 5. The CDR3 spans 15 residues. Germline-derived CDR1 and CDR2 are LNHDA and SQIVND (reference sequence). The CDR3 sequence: CASSKGGQLNTEAFF. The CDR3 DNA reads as TGTGCCAGTAGTAAGGGGGGACAGTTGAACACTGAAGCTTTCTTT.

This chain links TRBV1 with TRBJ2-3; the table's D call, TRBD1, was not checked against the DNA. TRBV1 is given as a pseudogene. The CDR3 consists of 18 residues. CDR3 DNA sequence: TGCACCAGCAGCCCGGGGGGTTCTTCGGGGATACACACAGATACGCAGTATTTT. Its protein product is CTSSPGGSSGIHTDTQYF.

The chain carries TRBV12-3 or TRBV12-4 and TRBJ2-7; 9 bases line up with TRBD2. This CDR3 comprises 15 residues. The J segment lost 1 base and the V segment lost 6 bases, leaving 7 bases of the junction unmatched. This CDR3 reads CASRGGAGGSYEQYF. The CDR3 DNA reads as TGTGCCAGCAGGGGGGGAGCGGGGGGTTCCTACGAGCAGTACTTC.

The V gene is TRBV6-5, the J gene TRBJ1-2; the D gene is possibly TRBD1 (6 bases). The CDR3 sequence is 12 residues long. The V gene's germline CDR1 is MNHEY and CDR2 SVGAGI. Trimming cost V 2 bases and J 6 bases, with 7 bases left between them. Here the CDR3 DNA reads TGTGCCAGCAGTTACGGGACAAATGGCTACACCTTC. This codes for CASSYGTNGYTF.

CDR3 coding DNA: TGTGCCAGCAGCGCCTCGGACAGGTCGGAGACCCAGTACTTC. It yields the protein CASSASDRSETQYF. The genes are TRBV6-1 and TRBJ2-5; 7 nucleotides line up with TRBD1. CDR3 length equals 14 residues. The V segment lost 6 bases and the J segment 5 bases; nucleotides outside the gene matches: 9. From germline, CDR1 is MNHNS and CDR2 SASEGT.

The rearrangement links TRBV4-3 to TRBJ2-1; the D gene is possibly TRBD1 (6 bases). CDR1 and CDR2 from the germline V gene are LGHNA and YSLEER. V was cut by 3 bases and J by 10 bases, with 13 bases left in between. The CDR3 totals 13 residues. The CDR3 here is CASSQRPGDEQFF. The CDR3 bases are TGCGCCAGCAGCCAGCGGCCAGGGGACGAGCAGTTCTTC.

CDR3: CASSLQGSGEKLFF. DNA of the CDR3: TGTGCCAGCAGCTTACAGGGGAGCGGTGAAAAACTGTTTTTT. This sequence joins TRBV7-9 and TRBJ1-4, with D possibly TRBD1 on 6 matching bases. In germline, CDR1 is SEHNR, CDR2 FQNEAQ (reference sequence). The CDR3 sequence is 14 residues long. Trimming shortened V by 2 bases and J by 7 bases, and 11 bases separated the two germline ends.

CDR3 protein: CAISDNLQGAIDNEQFF. CDR3 bases: TGTGCCATCAGTGATAACCTACAGGGGGCCATCGACAATGAGCAGTTCTTC. This rearrangement joins TRBV10-3 to TRBJ2-1; TRBD1 aligns across 9 bases. Trimming at V came to 3 bases and at J to 5 bases, leaving 11 bases not matched to a gene. Germline loops: CDR1 ENHRY, CDR2 SYGVKD. There are 17 residues in the CDR3.

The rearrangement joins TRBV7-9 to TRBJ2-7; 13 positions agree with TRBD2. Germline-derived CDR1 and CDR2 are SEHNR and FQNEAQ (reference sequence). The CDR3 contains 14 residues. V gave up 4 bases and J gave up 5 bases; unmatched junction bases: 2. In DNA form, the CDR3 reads TGTGCCAGCAGCTACGGGACTAGCGGGAACGAGCAGTACTTC. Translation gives CASSYGTSGNEQYF.

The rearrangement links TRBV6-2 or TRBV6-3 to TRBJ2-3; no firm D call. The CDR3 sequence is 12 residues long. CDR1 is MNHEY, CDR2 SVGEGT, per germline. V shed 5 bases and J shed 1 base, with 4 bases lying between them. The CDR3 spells CASSIGTDTQYF. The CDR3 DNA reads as TGTGCCAGCAGTATCGGCACAGATACGCAGTATTTT.

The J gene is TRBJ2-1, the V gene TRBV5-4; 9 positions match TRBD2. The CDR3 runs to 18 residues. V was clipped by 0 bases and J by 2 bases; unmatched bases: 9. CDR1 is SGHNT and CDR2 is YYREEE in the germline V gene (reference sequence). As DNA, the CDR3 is TGTGCCAGCAGCTTGGCCGTGGTAGCGGGAGCCACCTACAATGAGCAGTTCTTC. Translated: CASSLAVVAGATYNEQFF.

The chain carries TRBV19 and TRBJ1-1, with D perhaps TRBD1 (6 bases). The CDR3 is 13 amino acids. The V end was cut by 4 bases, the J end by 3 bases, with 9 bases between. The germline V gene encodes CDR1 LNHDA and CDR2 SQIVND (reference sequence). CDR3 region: CASSTRQDTEAFF. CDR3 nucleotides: TGTGCCAGTAGTACCCGACAGGACACTGAAGCTTTCTTT.

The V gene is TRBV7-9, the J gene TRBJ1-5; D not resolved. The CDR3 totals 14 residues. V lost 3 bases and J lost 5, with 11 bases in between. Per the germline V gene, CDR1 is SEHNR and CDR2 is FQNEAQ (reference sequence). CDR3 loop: CASSFSTVDQPQHF. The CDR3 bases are TGTGCCAGCAGCTTTTCTACAGTAGATCAGCCCCAGCATTTT.

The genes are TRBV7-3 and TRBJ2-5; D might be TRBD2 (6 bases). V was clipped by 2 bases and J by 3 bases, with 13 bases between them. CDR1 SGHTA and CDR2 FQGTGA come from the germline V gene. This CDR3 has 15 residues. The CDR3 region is CASSLVGGAEETQYF. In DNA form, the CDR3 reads TGTGCCAGCAGCTTAGTAGGAGGGGCCGAAGAGACCCAGTACTTC.